Below, one T cell receptor beta chain is given with its context. This entry comes from a study of control samples from healthy donors and cancer patients. Germline CDR1 is MGHRA and CDR2 is YSYEKL. After removal of 5 bases from V and 0 bases from J, the junction contained 8 bases not matched to a gene. CDR3 length: 18 amino acids. Repertoires were generated with immunoSEQ multiplex PCR, while TCRdb's copy carries only in-frame clones and drops some. Here the sample spans 90,000 to 150,000 clones, 70% to 90% being singletons. This chain connects TRBV4-1 to TRBJ2-5; 14 positions agree with TRBD2. The sequence was collected from a man aged 45-65 years in good health. Sequenced: blood. The CDR3 nucleotides are TGCGCCAGCAGCTCCGGACTAGCGGGGGGACTGTACCAAGAGACCCAGTACTTC. Translation: CASSSGLAGGLYQETQYF.